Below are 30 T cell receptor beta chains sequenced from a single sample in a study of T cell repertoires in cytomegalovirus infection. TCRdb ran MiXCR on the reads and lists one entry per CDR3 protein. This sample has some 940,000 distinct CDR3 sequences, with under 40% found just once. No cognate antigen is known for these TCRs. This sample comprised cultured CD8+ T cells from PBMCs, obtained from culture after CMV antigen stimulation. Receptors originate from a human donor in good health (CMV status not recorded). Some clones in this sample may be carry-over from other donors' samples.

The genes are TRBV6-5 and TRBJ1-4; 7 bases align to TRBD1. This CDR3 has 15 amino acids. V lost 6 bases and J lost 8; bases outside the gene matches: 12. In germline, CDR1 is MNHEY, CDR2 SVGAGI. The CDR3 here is CASRRTGNLREKLFF. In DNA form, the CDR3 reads TGTGCCAGCAGACGGACAGGAAACCTGAGGGAAAAACTGTTTTTT.

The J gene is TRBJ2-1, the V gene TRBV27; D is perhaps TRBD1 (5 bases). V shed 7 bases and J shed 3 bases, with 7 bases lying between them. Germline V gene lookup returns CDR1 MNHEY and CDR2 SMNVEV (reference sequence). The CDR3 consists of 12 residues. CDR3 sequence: CASTGYYNEQFF. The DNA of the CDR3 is TGTGCCAGCACAGGGTACTACAATGAGCAGTTCTTC.

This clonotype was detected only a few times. The CDR3 sequence is CASSHRDSPNEQFF. The CDR3 coding sequence is TGTGCCAGCAGCCACCGGGACAGCCCCAATGAGCAGTTCTTC. The rearrangement joins TRBV5-5 to TRBJ2-1; 7 bases agree with TRBD1. The trim removed 4 bases at V and 6 bases at J, leaving 7 bases unmatched. The germline CDR1 and CDR2 sequences are SGHKS and YYEKEE (reference sequence). This CDR3 spans 14 amino acids.

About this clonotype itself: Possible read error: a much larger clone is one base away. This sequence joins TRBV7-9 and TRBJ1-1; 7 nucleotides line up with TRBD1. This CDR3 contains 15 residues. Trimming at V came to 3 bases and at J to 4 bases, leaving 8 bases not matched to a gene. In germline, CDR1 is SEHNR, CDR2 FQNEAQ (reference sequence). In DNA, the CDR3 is TGTGCCAGCAGCTTCGGAGGTAGGACAGGCACTGAAGCTTTCTTT. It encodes CASSFGGRTGTEAFF.

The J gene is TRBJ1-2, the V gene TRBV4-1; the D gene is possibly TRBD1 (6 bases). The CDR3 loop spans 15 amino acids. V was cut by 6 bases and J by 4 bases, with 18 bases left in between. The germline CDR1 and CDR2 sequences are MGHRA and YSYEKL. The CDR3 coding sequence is TGCGCCAGCAGGCCCTCGGACGGGGGCACCTATGGCTACACCTTC. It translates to CASRPSDGGTYGYTF.

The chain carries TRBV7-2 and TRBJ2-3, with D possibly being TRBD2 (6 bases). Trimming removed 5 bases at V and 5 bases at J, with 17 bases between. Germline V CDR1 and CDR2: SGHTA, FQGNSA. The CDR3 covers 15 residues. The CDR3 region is CASSLLAFGGDTQYF. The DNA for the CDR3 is TGTGCCAGCAGCCTCTTAGCATTCGGGGGAGATACGCAGTATTTT.

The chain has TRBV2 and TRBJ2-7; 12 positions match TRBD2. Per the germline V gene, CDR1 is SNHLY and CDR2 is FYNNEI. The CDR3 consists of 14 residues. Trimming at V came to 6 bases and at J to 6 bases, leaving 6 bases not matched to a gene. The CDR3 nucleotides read TGTGCCAGCAGAGAGACTAGCGGGGGTAGCGAGCAGTACTTC. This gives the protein CASRETSGGSEQYF.

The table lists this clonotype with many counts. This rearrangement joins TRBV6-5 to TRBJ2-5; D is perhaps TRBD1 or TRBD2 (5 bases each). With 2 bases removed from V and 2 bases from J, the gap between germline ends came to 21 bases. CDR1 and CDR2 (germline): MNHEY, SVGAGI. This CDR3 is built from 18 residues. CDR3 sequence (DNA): TGTGCCAGCAGTTACGGAGTCTGGGGGTACGGGGCGCAAGAGACCCAGTACTTC. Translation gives CASSYGVWGYGAQETQYF.

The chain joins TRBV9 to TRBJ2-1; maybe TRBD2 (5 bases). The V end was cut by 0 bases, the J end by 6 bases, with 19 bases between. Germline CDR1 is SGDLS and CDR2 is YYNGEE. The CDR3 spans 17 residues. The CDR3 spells CASSVATWAGRGNEQFF. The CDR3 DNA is TGTGCCAGCAGCGTAGCTACTTGGGCAGGTCGGGGCAATGAGCAGTTCTTC.

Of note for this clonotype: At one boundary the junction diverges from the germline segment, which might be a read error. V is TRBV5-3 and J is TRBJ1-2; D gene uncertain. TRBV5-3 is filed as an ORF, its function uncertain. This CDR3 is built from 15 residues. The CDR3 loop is CASSLSVSANNGYTF. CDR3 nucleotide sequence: TGTGCCAGCAGCTTGAGTGTCTCTGCAAACAATGGCTACACCTTC.

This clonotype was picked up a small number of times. The CDR3 region is CASSEFLGGVGELFF. The CDR3 DNA sequence: TGTGCCAGCAGTGAATTCCTCGGGGGGGTCGGGGAGCTGTTTTTT. The chain combines TRBV6-1 with TRBJ2-2; 8 bases map to TRBD2. CDR3 length equals 15 residues. V was clipped by 2 bases and J by 7 bases; unmatched bases: 6. Per the germline V gene, CDR1 is MNHNS and CDR2 is SASEGT.

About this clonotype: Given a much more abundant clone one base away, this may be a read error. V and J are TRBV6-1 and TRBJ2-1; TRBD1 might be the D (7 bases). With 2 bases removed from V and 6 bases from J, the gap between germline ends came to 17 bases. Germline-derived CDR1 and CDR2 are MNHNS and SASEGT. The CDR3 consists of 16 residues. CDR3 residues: CASSEWGVGGLNEQFF. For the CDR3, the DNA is TGTGCCAGCAGTGAATGGGGGGTAGGGGGCCTCAATGAGCAGTTCTTC.

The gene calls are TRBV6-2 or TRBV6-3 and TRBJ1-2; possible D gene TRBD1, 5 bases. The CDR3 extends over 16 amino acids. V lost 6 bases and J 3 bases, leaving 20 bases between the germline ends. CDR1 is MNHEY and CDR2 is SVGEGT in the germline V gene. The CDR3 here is CASSSRDAGIYYGYTF. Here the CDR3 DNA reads TGTGCCAGCAGCAGCCGGGACGCGGGCATATACTATGGCTACACCTTC.

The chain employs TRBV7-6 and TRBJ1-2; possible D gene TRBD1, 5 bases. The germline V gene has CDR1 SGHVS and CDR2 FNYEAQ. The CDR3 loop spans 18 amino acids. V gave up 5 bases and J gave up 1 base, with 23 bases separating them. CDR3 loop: CASSHMGERGPVNYGYTF. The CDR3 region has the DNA TGTGCCAGCAGCCATATGGGGGAAAGGGGCCCTGTTAACTATGGCTACACCTTC.

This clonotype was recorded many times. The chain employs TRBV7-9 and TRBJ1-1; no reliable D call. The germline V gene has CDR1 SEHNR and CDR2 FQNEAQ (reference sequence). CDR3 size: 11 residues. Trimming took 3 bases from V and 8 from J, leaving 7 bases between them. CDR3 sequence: CASSLREEAFF. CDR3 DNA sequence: TGTGCCAGCAGCTTGAGGGAAGAAGCTTTCTTT.

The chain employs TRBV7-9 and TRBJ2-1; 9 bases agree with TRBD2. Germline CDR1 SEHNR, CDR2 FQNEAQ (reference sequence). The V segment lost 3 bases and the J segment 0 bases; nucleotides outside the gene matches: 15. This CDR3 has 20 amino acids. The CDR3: CASSLGVGLAGRHSYNEQFF. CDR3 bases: TGTGCCAGCAGCTTGGGAGTGGGCCTAGCGGGGCGCCACTCCTACAATGAGCAGTTCTTC.

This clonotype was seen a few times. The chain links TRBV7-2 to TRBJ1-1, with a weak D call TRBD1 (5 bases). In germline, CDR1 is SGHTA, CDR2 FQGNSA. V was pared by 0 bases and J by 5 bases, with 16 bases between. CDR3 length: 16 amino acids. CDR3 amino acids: CASSLAHRPPETEAFF. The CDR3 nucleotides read TGTGCCAGCAGCTTAGCTCACAGGCCTCCAGAAACTGAAGCTTTCTTT.

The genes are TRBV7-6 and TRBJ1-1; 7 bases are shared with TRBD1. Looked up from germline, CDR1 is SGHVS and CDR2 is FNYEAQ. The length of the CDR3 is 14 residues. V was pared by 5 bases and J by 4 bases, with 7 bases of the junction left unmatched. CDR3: CASSLGGVSTEAFF. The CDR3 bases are TGTGCCAGCAGCCTAGGGGGCGTGAGCACTGAAGCTTTCTTT.

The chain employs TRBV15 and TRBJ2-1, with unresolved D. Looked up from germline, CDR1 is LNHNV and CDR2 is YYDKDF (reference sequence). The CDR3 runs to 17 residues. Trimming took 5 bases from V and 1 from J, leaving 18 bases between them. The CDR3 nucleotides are TGTGCCACCAGCCCCTGGGCCGCTACGAAGTCCTACAATGAGCAGTTCTTC. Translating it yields CATSPWAATKSYNEQFF. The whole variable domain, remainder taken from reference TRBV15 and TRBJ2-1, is DAMVIQNPRYQVTQFGKPVTLSCSQTLNHNVMYWYQQKSSQAPKLLFHYYDKDFNNEADTPDNFQSRRPNTSFCFLDIRSPGLGDTAMYLCATSPWAATKSYNEQFFGPGTRLTVL.

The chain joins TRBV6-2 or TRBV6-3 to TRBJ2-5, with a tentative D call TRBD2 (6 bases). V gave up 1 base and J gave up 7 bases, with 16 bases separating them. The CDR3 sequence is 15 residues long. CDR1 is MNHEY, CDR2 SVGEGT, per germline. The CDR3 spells CASSYLAAQAGTQYF. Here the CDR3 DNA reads TGTGCCAGCAGTTACTTAGCGGCGCAGGCGGGGACCCAGTACTTC.

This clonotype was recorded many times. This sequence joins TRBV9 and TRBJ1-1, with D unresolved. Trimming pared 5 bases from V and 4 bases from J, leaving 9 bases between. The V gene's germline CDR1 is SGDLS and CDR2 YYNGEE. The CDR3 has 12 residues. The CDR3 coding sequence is TGTGCCAGCAGTGTCGGCGGCACTGAAGCTTTCTTT. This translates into CASSVGGTEAFF.

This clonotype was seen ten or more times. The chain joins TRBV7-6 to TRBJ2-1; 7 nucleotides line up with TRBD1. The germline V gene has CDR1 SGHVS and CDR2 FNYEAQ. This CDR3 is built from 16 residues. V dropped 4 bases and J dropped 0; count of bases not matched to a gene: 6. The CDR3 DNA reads TGTGCCAGCAGCTCCTGGACAGGAAGCTCCTACAATGAGCAGTTCTTC. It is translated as CASSSWTGSSYNEQFF.

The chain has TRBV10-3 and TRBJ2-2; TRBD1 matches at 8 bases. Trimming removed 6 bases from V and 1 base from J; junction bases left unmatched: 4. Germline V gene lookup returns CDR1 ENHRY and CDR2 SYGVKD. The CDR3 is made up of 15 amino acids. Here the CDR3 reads CAIRGQGLNTGELFF. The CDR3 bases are TGTGCCATCAGAGGACAGGGCTTGAACACCGGGGAGCTGTTTTTT.

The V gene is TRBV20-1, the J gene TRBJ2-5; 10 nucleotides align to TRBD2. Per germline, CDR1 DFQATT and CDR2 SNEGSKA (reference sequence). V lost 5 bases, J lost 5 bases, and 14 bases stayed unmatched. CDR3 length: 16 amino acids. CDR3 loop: CSAGGSGGAVGETQYF. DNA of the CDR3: TGCAGTGCTGGCGGCAGCGGGGGGGCGGTGGGGGAGACCCAGTACTTC.

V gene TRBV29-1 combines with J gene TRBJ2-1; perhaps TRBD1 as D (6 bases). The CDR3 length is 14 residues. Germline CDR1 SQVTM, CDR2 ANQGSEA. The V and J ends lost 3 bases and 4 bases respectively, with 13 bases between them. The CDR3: CSVEGAGEYNEQFF. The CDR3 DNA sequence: TGCAGCGTTGAGGGGGCAGGGGAGTACAATGAGCAGTTCTTC.

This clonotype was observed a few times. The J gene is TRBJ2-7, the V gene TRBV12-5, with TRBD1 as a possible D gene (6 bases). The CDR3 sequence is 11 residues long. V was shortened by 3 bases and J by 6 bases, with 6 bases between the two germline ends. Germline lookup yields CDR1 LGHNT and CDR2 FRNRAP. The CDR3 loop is CASGLGGEQYF. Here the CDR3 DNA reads TGTGCTAGTGGTTTAGGGGGCGAGCAGTACTTC.

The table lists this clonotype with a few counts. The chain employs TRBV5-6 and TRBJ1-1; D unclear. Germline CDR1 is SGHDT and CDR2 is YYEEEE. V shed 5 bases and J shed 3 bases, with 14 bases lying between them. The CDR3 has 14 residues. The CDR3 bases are TGTGCCAGCAGTCAGCGGAGGGTCTACACTGAAGCTTTCTTT. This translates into CASSQRRVYTEAFF.

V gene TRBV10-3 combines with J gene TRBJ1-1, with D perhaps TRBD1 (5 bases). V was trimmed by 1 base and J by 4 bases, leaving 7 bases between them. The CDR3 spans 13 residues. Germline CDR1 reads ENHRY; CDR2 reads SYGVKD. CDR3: CAISEFGGTEAFF. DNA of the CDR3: TGTGCCATCAGTGAGTTCGGGGGCACTGAAGCTTTCTTT.

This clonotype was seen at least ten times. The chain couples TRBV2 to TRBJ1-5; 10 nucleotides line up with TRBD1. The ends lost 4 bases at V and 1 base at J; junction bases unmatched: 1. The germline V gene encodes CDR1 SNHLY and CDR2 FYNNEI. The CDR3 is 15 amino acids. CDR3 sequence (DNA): TGTGCCAGCAGTGGGACAGGGGGGAGCAATCAGCCCCAGCATTTT. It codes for CASSGTGGSNQPQHF.

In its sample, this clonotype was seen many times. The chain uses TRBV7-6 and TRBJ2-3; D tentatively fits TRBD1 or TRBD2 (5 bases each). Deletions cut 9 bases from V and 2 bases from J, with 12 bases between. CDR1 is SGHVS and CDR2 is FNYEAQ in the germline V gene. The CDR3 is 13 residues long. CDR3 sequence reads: CASRGSSTDTQYF. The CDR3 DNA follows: TGTGCCAGTCGGGGCTCATCCACAGATACGCAGTATTTT.